This is a list of T cell receptor beta chains from one sample in a study of shared clonotypes between healthy human individuals. TCRdb's copy holds only in-frame clones and misses some; the assay was immunoSEQ multiplex PCR. The sample lists 2 million or so clones, 90% to 95% seen once, with 0.1% to 0.15% in the top ten. The sequenced sample consisted of naive CD4+ T cells sorted from blood. Receptors were obtained from a man aged 18 to 29 in good health. The CDR3 runs from the conserved cysteine through the conserved F or W. The D gene is left open where the match is weak.

v_call: TRBV4-3
j_call: TRBJ2-5
d_call: -
cdr3_nt: TGCGCCAGCAGCCAAGGGAGTCCGGGTGGGATCGAGACCCAGTACTTC
cdr3_aa: CASSQGSPGGIETQYF

v_call: TRBV7-2
j_call: TRBJ2-7
d_call: TRBD2
cdr3_nt: TGTGCCAGCAGCTTAGGAGCGGGGATGGCATACGAGCAGTACTTC
cdr3_aa: CASSLGAGMAYEQYF

v_call: TRBV11-2
j_call: TRBJ2-5
d_call: -
cdr3_nt: TGTGCCAGCAGCTTACAGGTCCTGTCGGAGACCCAGTACTTC
cdr3_aa: CASSLQVLSETQYF

v_call: TRBV6-5
j_call: TRBJ2-7
d_call: TRBD1
cdr3_nt: TGTGCCAGCAGTCTGGACAGGGTTCTTTACGAGCAGTACTTC
cdr3_aa: CASSLDRVLYEQYF

v_call: TRBV4-1
j_call: TRBJ1-2
d_call: TRBD1
cdr3_nt: TGCGCCAGCAGCCGAACTCGACAGGGTATAAACTATGGCTACACCTTC
cdr3_aa: CASSRTRQGINYGYTF

v_call: TRBV6-1
j_call: TRBJ2-5
d_call: TRBD1
cdr3_nt: TGTGCCAGCAGTGAAAGACTCGGACAGGGTCGCTGGGGGGTCGGAGAGACCCAGTACTTC
cdr3_aa: CASSERLGQGRWGVGETQYF

v_call: TRBV10-3
j_call: TRBJ2-5
d_call: -
cdr3_nt: TGTGCCATCAGTGGGGACACCCAAGAGACCCAGTACTTC
cdr3_aa: CAISGDTQETQYF

v_call: TRBV5-4
j_call: TRBJ2-6
d_call: -
cdr3_nt: TGTGCCAGCAGCCTGGGGGACTCTGGGGCCAACGTCCTGACTTTC
cdr3_aa: CASSLGDSGANVLTF

v_call: TRBV10-3
j_call: TRBJ2-3
d_call: TRBD2
cdr3_nt: TGTGCCATCAGTTACACTAGCGGAAGCACAGATACGCAGTATTTT
cdr3_aa: CAISYTSGSTDTQYF

v_call: TRBV5-4
j_call: TRBJ2-5
d_call: -
cdr3_nt: TGTGCCAGCAGCTTGTTGGCATTACAAGAGACCCAGTACTTC
cdr3_aa: CASSLLALQETQYF

v_call: TRBV18
j_call: TRBJ2-2
d_call: -
cdr3_nt: TGTGCCAGCTCACCGCTACAGGCCAACACCGGGGAGCTGTTTTTT
cdr3_aa: CASSPLQANTGELFF

v_call: TRBV15
j_call: TRBJ2-3
d_call: -
cdr3_nt: TGTGCCACCAGCAGAGATCAGCGGGTATGGGATACGCAGTATTTT
cdr3_aa: CATSRDQRVWDTQYF

v_call: TRBV30
j_call: TRBJ2-1
d_call: -
cdr3_nt: TGTGCCTGGAGTGTGGGGTCCTCCTACAATGAGCAGTTCTTC
cdr3_aa: CAWSVGSSYNEQFF